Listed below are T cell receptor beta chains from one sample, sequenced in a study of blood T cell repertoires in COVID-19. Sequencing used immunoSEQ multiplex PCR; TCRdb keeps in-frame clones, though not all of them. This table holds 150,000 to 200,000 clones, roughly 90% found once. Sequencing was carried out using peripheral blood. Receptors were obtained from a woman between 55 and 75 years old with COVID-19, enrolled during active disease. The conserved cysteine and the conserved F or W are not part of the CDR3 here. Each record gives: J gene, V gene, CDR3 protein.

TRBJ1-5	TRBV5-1	ASSLRGAYNQPQH
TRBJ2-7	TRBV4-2	ASSHSQGYEQY
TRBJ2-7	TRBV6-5	ASSSPGAYEQY
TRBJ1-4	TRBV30	AWSVNRGGPVEKLF
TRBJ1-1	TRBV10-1	ATPTGATEAF
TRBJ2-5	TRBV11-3	ASSPRDRGLGETQY
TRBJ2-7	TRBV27	ASSLSPSSYEQY
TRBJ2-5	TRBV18	ASSPVLADQETQY
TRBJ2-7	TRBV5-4	ASSIAGYYEQY
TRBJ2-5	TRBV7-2	ASSLVAGASGETQY
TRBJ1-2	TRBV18	ASSPGIYGYT
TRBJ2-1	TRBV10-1	ASSDLRTGREQF
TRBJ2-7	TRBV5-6	ASSFLGQGIYEQY
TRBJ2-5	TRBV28	ASRPGQGALKTQY
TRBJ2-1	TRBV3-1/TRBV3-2	ASSQDPLAGQNEQF
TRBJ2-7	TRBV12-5	ASGSDRASHEQY
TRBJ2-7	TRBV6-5	ASRLGDREQY
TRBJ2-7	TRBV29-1	SVVRRDTYEQY
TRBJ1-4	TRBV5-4	ASSLAAGNNEKLF
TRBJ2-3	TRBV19	ATGHVSTDTQY
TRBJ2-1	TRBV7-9	ASSLVVTGYNEQF
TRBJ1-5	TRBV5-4	ASSLDTNQPQH
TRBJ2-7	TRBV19	ASSTNRDSSYEQY
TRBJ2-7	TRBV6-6	ASSPLYFSSRNLYEQY
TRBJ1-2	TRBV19	ASARDRGYGYT
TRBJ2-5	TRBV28	ASRSGLAQGTQY
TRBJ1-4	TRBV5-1	ASSVDRATNEKLF
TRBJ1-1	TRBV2	ASRMSTGRTEAF
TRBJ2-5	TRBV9	ASSAGELAGRETQY
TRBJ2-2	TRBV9	ASEARNTGELF
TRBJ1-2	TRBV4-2	ASSQGAGGYGYT
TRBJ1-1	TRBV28	ASSLGSRGDTEAF
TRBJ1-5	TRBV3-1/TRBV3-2	ASSQEEGAHNQPQH
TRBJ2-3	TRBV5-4	ASSSVRGPTDTQY
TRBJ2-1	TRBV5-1	ASSPGLAVRNEQF
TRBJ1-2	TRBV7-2	ASSFAGRAHGYT
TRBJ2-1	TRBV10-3	ATTGGNNIGDEQF
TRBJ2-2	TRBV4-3	ASSQDWAANTGELF
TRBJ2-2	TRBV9	ASSTQLGRANTGELF
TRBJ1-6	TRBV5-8	ASSQTGGSPLH
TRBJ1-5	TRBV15	ATSRDDKSNQPQH
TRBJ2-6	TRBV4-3	ASSQDQRGSGANVLT
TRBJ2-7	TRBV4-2	ASSQDEFLAGDEQY
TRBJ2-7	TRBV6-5	ASGRQGGTYEQY
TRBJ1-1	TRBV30	AWRQGLDTEAF